A single sample is the source of the 2 T cell receptor beta chains below, sequenced in a study of glioma-infiltrating T cells. TCR alpha and beta CDR3 regions were amplified from RNA using iRepertoire nested multiplex PCR. One entry per CDR3 protein results from TCRdb running MiXCR on the multiplex PCR reads. The sample has under 200,000 distinct CDR3 sequences, around 45% seen once. Sequenced: glioma tissue, nonneoplastic brain tissue, or PBMCs (not recorded which). The origin of the receptors is a human donor with low-grade glioma or glioblastoma, undergoing nonglioma brain surgery, or in good health (not recorded which).

This clonotype showed up many times. The chain has TRBV4-2 and TRBJ2-7; 8 bases are a match to TRBD2. The V segment lost 1 base and the J segment 3 bases; nucleotides outside the gene matches: 8. CDR3 length equals 16 residues. The germline CDR1 and CDR2 sequences are LGHNA and YNFKEQ. CDR3 sequence: CASSQASTSDNYEQYF. CDR3 nucleotides: TGTGCCAGCAGCCAAGCCTCGACTAGCGACAACTACGAGCAGTACTTC.

This clonotype was seen more than once but under ten times. The chain recombines TRBV3-1 with TRBJ2-1, with 12 nucleotides matching TRBD2. CDR3 size: 14 residues. J gave up 5 bases and V 10 bases, and 6 bases lay outside the gene matches. Germline-derived CDR1 and CDR2 are LGHDT and YNNKEL (reference sequence). The CDR3 is CATARTSGNNEQFF. In DNA form, the CDR3 reads TGTGCCACCGCCAGGACTAGCGGGAACAATGAGCAGTTCTTC.